One sample yielded the 14 T cell receptor beta chains listed below, sequenced in a study of shared clonotypes between healthy human individuals. The table came from immunoSEQ multiplex PCR; TCRdb's copy has only in-frame clones and leaves some out. The sample yields about 2.3 million clones, 80% to 95% seen once. The sequenced sample was naive CD4+ T cells from PBMCs. Noted subset: CD45RA+ positively selected. The receptors here all came from a man in his late teens or twenties in good health. Some clones in this sample may be carry-over from other donors' samples.

The chain combines TRBV4-3 with TRBJ1-1; D is ambiguous. The CDR3 consists of 14 residues. V was clipped by 2 bases and J by 7 bases, with 14 bases between them. Germline V gives CDR1 LGHNA, CDR2 YSLEER. The CDR3 sequence is CASSQSPRFGEAFF. CDR3 DNA: TGCGCCAGCAGCCAAAGTCCCCGGTTTGGTGAAGCTTTCTTT.

In DNA form, the CDR3 reads TGCGCCAGCAGCGAAGCTGGCCGTAATGAAAAACTGTTTTTT. Translated, it gives CASSEAGRNEKLFF. The rearrangement uses TRBV5-1 and TRBJ1-4; D is ambiguous. The CDR3 spans 14 residues. Germline CDR1 and CDR2: SGHRS and YFSETQ. Between the trimmed V and J ends, which lost 4 bases and 4 bases, there was a span of 11 bases.

The chain is built from TRBV19 and TRBJ2-2; the D call may be TRBD1 or TRBD2 (5 bases each). Germline CDR1 is LNHDA and CDR2 is SQIVND (reference sequence). The V gene lost 7 bases and the J gene lost 2 bases, with 23 bases spanning the gap. The CDR3 runs 18 residues. The CDR3 DNA reads TGTGCCAGTACCTACCTCGGGGCCTCGGACATTAACACCGGGGAGCTGTTTTTT. Protein sequence: CASTYLGASDINTGELFF.

V usage is TRBV29-1 and J usage is TRBJ2-1, with 10 positions matching TRBD2. Per germline, CDR1 SQVTM and CDR2 ANQGSEA. The CDR3 loop spans 13 amino acids. The J segment lost 7 bases and the V segment lost 7 bases, leaving 7 bases of the junction unmatched. The CDR3 DNA sequence: TGCAGCGCCAAAAGACTAGCGGGTAATGAGCAGTTCTTC. It codes for CSAKRLAGNEQFF.

The chain is built from TRBV5-1 and TRBJ1-4; D may be TRBD1 (5 bases). Per germline, CDR1 SGHRS and CDR2 YFSETQ. Trimming took 4 bases from V and 4 from J, leaving 11 bases between them. CDR3 size: 14 residues. The CDR3: CASSVGGLNEKLFF. As DNA, the CDR3 is TGCGCCAGCAGCGTCGGGGGTCTTAATGAAAAACTGTTTTTT.

The chain uses TRBV19 and TRBJ2-2; D uncertain. Trimming left V 7 bases short and J 7 bases short, with 16 bases between. The germline CDR1 and CDR2 sequences are LNHDA and SQIVND (reference sequence). The CDR3 sequence is 14 residues long. CDR3 DNA: TGTGCCAGTACTTCTAATCCCTCTCGCGGGGAGCTGTTTTTT. This codes for CASTSNPSRGELFF.

The chain employs TRBV6-1 and TRBJ2-3, with D possibly TRBD1 on 7 matching bases. The CDR3 is 15 amino acids. The germline V gene has CDR1 MNHNS and CDR2 SASEGT. The V and J ends lost 2 bases and 4 bases respectively, with 13 bases between them. Here the CDR3 DNA reads TGTGCCAGCAGTGAATGGGCAGGGGGGTCAGATACGCAGTATTTT. It encodes CASSEWAGGSDTQYF.

V is TRBV28 and J is TRBJ2-4; TRBD1 matches 8 bases. Germline V gene lookup returns CDR1 MDHEN and CDR2 SYDVKM. There are 14 residues in the CDR3. V lost 0 bases, J lost 16 bases, and 11 bases stayed unmatched. The CDR3 loop reads CASSLWGDRWGGYF. CDR3 DNA sequence: TGTGCCAGCAGTTTATGGGGGGACAGGTGGGGAGGATACTTC. The entire variable domain, with the rest obtained from reference TRBV28 and TRBJ2-4, is as follows: DVKVTQSSRYLVKRTGEKVFLECVQDMDHENMFWYRQDPGLGLRLIYFSYDVKMKEKGDIPEGYSVSREKKERFSLILESASTNQTSMYLCASSLWGDRWGGYFGAGTRLSVL.

V gene TRBV19 combines with J gene TRBJ2-2; no clear D. The CDR3 is made up of 16 amino acids. The V and J ends lost 2 bases and 0 bases respectively, with 10 bases between them. CDR1 and CDR2 (germline): LNHDA, SQIVND (reference sequence). The CDR3 sequence is CASSIMSTTNTGELFF. DNA for the CDR3: TGTGCCAGTAGTATAATGAGCACTACGAACACCGGGGAGCTGTTTTTT.

The rearrangement joins TRBV27 to TRBJ2-6, with D perhaps TRBD1 (5 bases). Trimming took off 0 bases at V and 8 bases at J, with 11 bases between the two ends. CDR1 and CDR2 from the germline V gene are MNHEY and SMNVEV (reference sequence). The CDR3 is made up of 15 amino acids. The CDR3 here is CASSLSYRFTNVLTF. The CDR3 DNA is TGTGCCAGCAGTTTATCATACAGGTTTACCAACGTCCTGACTTTC. The whole variable domain, filled in from reference TRBV27 and TRBJ2-6, reads EAQVTQNPRYLITVTGKKLTVTCSQNMNHEYMSWYRQDPGLGLRQIYYSMNVEVTDKGDVPEGYKVSRKEKRNFPLILESPSPNQTSLYFCASSLSYRFTNVLTFGAGSRLTVL.

The chain joins TRBV14 to TRBJ2-5; possibly TRBD1 for D (5 bases). In germline, CDR1 is SGHDN, CDR2 FVKESK. The CDR3 runs to 14 residues. The germline V and J ends were trimmed by 1 base and 4 bases, with 10 bases remaining between them. CDR3 in amino acids: CASSQGAGRETQYF. DNA for the CDR3: TGTGCCAGCAGCCAAGGGGCAGGGCGAGAGACCCAGTACTTC.

V and J are TRBV28 and TRBJ2-5, with 9 bases identical to TRBD2. The J call may be incorrect, as the DNA end agrees better with TRBJ2-7. CDR1 and CDR2 (germline): MDHEN, SYDVKM. This CDR3 has 17 residues. CDR3 protein: CASAPGLATKDSYEQYF. The CDR3 bases are TGTGCCAGCGCACCGGGACTAGCAACAAAGGACTCCTACGAGCAGTACTTC.

This chain joins TRBV10-3 and TRBJ1-1, with D hard to call. The V and J ends lost 3 bases and 7 bases respectively, with 18 bases between them. This CDR3 comprises 15 residues. Germline V gives CDR1 ENHRY, CDR2 SYGVKD. Written as DNA, the CDR3 is TGTGCCATCAGTGATATTCGAGGGAATATAGGTGAAGCTTTCTTT. Its translation: CAISDIRGNIGEAFF.

This chain connects TRBV9 to TRBJ2-1; TRBD2 matches 15 bases. The CDR3 consists of 17 residues. The junction had 7 bases not matched to a gene; V was cut back by 2 bases and J by 7 bases. The germline V gene encodes CDR1 SGDLS and CDR2 YYNGEE. Here the CDR3 reads CASSVSGTSGGRNEQFF. CDR3 DNA sequence: TGTGCCAGCAGCGTCTCCGGGACTAGCGGGGGGAGGAATGAGCAGTTCTTC.